Below are 29 T cell receptor beta chains sequenced from a single sample in a study of T-cell reconstitution after alpha-beta-depleted transplantation in children. Unique molecular identifiers were used to barcode this TCRbeta library. TCRdb reprocessed the PCR reads via MiXCR and lists one record per CDR3 protein. This table holds almost 600,000 distinct CDR3 sequences, 27% found once. The material was PBMCs, obtained before TCRalphabeta/CD19-depleted stem cell transplant. The receptors derive from a boy under three years old with Wiskott-Aldrich syndrome, due to receive a stem cell transplant.

The chain is built from TRBV4-2 and TRBJ2-7, with TRBD2 matching 7 bases. Germline CDR1 LGHNA, CDR2 YNFKEQ. The CDR3 is made up of 14 amino acids. V trimming: 7 bases; J trimming: 6 bases; junction bases outside the gene matches: 12. The CDR3 DNA is TGTGCCAGCACCCAGGTGGGAGGGAATGCCGAGCAGTACTTC. It translates to CASTQVGGNAEQYF.

This clonotype was seen a few times. The gene calls are TRBV3-1 and TRBJ2-1; no clear D gene. Germline CDR1 reads LGHDT; CDR2 reads YNNKEL (reference sequence). The V gene lost 1 base and the J gene lost 10 bases, with 5 bases spanning the gap. The length of the CDR3 is 11 residues. CDR3 in amino acids: CASSQVAEQFF. DNA for the CDR3: TGTGCCAGCAGCCAAGTGGCAGAGCAGTTCTTC.

This clonotype was seen more than once but under ten times. The chain is built from TRBV6-1 and TRBJ1-2, with D possibly being TRBD1 (5 bases). V lost 3 bases and J lost 3, with 5 bases in between. CDR1 is MNHNS and CDR2 is SASEGT in the germline V gene. This CDR3 has 12 amino acids. CDR3 in amino acids: CASSDRDYGYTF. CDR3 in DNA: TGTGCCAGCAGTGACAGGGACTATGGCTACACCTTC.

This chain links TRBV5-1 with TRBJ2-1; TRBD2 matches 8 bases. The CDR3 is made up of 16 amino acids. Germline V gene sequence: CDR1 SGHRS, CDR2 YFSETQ. Germline trimming cut 2 bases from V and 3 bases from J; bases unmatched to any gene: 7. CDR3 bases: TGCGCCAGCAGCTTAACCGGGACTAGTGTCTACAATGAGCAGTTCTTC. This encodes CASSLTGTSVYNEQFF.

This clonotype appeared a few times. The chain combines TRBV29-1 with TRBJ1-2; the D gene is possibly TRBD1 (5 bases). Germline-derived CDR1 and CDR2 are SQVTM and ANQGSEA. Trimming removed 5 bases from V and 4 bases from J, with 14 bases in between. This CDR3 spans 13 amino acids. CDR3 in DNA: TGCAGCGTTCCCCAGGGTCTTGGCTATGGCTACACCTTC. Amino acid sequence: CSVPQGLGYGYTF.

This clonotype has only a few counts. This rearrangement joins TRBV7-6 to TRBJ1-2; D remains ambiguous. Trimming removed 5 bases from V and 7 bases from J, with 14 bases in between. Germline CDR1 is SGHVS and CDR2 is FNYEAQ. CDR3 length equals 13 residues. CDR3 loop: CASSPRVHGGYTF. Written as DNA, the CDR3 is TGTGCCAGCAGCCCCCGGGTGCATGGTGGCTACACCTTC.

CDR3 coding DNA: TGTGCCAGCAGTTCACCAAACAGGGCGTTATCCTACGAGCAGTACTTC. Encoded protein: CASSSPNRALSYEQYF. V usage is TRBV12-3 or TRBV12-4 and J usage is TRBJ2-7; D might be TRBD1 (6 bases). V lost 4 bases to trimming and J lost 1 base, with 17 bases between them. This CDR3 comprises 16 residues.

J is TRBJ2-4 and V is TRBV20-1; tentatively, D is TRBD2 (6 bases). Germline CDR1 reads DFQATT; CDR2 reads SNEGSKA (reference sequence). V lost 2 bases and J lost 1, with 9 bases in between. The CDR3 has 14 amino acids. In nucleotides, the CDR3 is TGCAGTGCTAGATCGGGAGCTGCCAAAAACATTCAGTACTTC. Amino acids: CSARSGAAKNIQYF.

This clonotype has just a few counts. This chain uses TRBV7-2 with TRBJ2-5; D is uncertain. The CDR3 runs to 13 residues. V was trimmed by 4 bases and J by 5 bases, leaving 11 bases between them. From germline, CDR1 is SGHTA and CDR2 FQGNSA. DNA of the CDR3: TGTGCCAGCAGCTCCCCCAACTCCGAGACCCAGTACTTC. Translating gives CASSSPNSETQYF.

This clonotype has a handful of counts. The chain is built from TRBV4-2 and TRBJ2-2; 10 bases agree with TRBD2. The ends lost 0 bases at V and 6 bases at J; junction bases unmatched: 7. The germline V gene has CDR1 LGHNA and CDR2 YNFKEQ. The CDR3 totals 17 residues. CDR3 loop: CASSQEGASGSSGELFF. DNA of the CDR3: TGTGCCAGCAGCCAAGAAGGGGCTAGCGGGAGTTCCGGGGAGCTGTTTTTT.

This clonotype was seen only a few times. The CDR3 sequence: CSARVWTSGTDTQYF. In DNA, the CDR3 is TGCAGTGCTAGAGTCTGGACTAGCGGCACAGATACGCAGTATTTT. V is TRBV20-1 and J is TRBJ2-3; the match to TRBD2 covers 9 bases. Germline CDR1 DFQATT, CDR2 SNEGSKA (reference sequence). The CDR3 loop spans 15 amino acids. V dropped 1 base and J dropped 1; count of bases not matched to a gene: 3.

The chain joins TRBV4-1 to TRBJ2-5; TRBD1 might be the D (5 bases). This CDR3 spans 16 amino acids. Germline assignment: CDR1 MGHRA and CDR2 YSYEKL. Trimming stripped 0 bases from V and 4 bases from J, with 15 bases between. CDR3 loop: CASSQDLGALGETQYF. For the CDR3, the DNA is TGCGCCAGCAGCCAAGATCTTGGGGCCCTGGGAGAGACCCAGTACTTC.

This clonotype was recorded a few times. The rearrangement uses TRBV12-3 or TRBV12-4 and TRBJ2-1, with D perhaps matching TRBD1 (6 bases). V was cut by 6 bases and J by 4 bases, with 19 bases left in between. The CDR3 is made up of 16 amino acids. CDR3: CASSPLGQPMYNEQFF. CDR3 sequence (DNA): TGTGCCAGCAGCCCCCTAGGACAGCCCATGTACAATGAGCAGTTCTTC.

The chain uses TRBV27 and TRBJ1-2, with a weak D call TRBD1 (5 bases). The germline CDR1 and CDR2 sequences are MNHEY and SMNVEV (reference sequence). The CDR3 has 14 residues. The V end was cut by 3 bases, the J end by 8 bases, with 16 bases between. Here the CDR3 reads CASSFQGGFGGYTF. DNA for the CDR3: TGTGCCAGCAGTTTTCAGGGAGGGTTTGGCGGCTACACCTTC.

In its sample, this clonotype was seen a few times. The chain employs TRBV13 and TRBJ2-4; maybe TRBD1 (5 bases). This CDR3 has 15 amino acids. V was shortened by 7 bases and J by 0 bases, with 13 bases between the two germline ends. The germline V gene has CDR1 PRHDT and CDR2 FYEKMQ (reference sequence). CDR3 nucleotides: TGTGCCAGCACCCTATCGACAGAAGCCAAAAACATTCAGTACTTC. Protein sequence: CASTLSTEAKNIQYF.

This clonotype was picked up a small number of times. V gene TRBV12-3 or TRBV12-4 combines with J gene TRBJ2-5; TRBD1 might be the D (5 bases). The CDR3 spans 16 residues. With 3 bases removed from V and 5 bases from J, the gap between germline ends came to 19 bases. Here the CDR3 reads CASSFRAALPWETQYF. CDR3 nucleotide sequence: TGTGCCAGCAGTTTCAGGGCGGCCCTTCCATGGGAGACCCAGTACTTC.

The rearrangement uses TRBV5-1 and TRBJ2-7; 7 nucleotides align to TRBD1. V lost 5 bases to trimming and J lost 6 bases; unmatched junction nucleotides: 8. Germline lookup yields CDR1 SGHRS and CDR2 YFSETQ. The CDR3 spans 13 residues. The CDR3 is CASRRDSVSEQYF. In DNA form, the CDR3 reads TGCGCCAGCAGACGGGACAGTGTCTCCGAGCAGTACTTC.

The V call is TRBV11-1, the J call TRBJ2-5; tentatively, D is TRBD2 (6 bases). V shed 3 bases and J shed 5 bases, with 28 bases lying between them. The CDR3 covers 19 residues. Per the germline V gene, CDR1 is SGHAT and CDR2 is FQDESV (reference sequence). CDR3 coding DNA: TGTGCCAGCAGCTTCGGGGTTTGGCGGGACGCACTCGGGAAGGAGACCCAGTACTTC. Encoded protein: CASSFGVWRDALGKETQYF.

This rearrangement joins TRBV6-4 to TRBJ2-3; 8 bases match TRBD2. Germline CDR1 MRHNA, CDR2 SNTAGT. This CDR3 comprises 15 residues. J lost 0 bases, V lost 3 bases, and 2 bases had no gene match. For the CDR3, the DNA is TGTGCCAGCAGTGAGACTAGCGCTAGCACAGATACGCAGTATTTT. Translated: CASSETSASTDTQYF.

This clonotype showed up just a few times. V usage is TRBV7-9 and J usage is TRBJ2-7; possibly TRBD2 for D (6 bases). The V gene's germline CDR1 is SEHNR and CDR2 FQNEAQ (reference sequence). This CDR3 is 14 amino acids long. Deletions cut 6 bases from V and 0 bases from J, with 12 bases between. CDR3 loop: CASSWDFSSYEQYF. The CDR3 coding sequence is TGTGCCAGCAGTTGGGACTTTAGCTCCTACGAGCAGTACTTC.

The chain is built from TRBV5-1 and TRBJ2-5; possible D gene TRBD1, 6 bases. Germline lookup yields CDR1 SGHRS and CDR2 YFSETQ. Between the trimmed V and J ends, which lost 0 bases and 5 bases, there was a span of 17 bases. CDR3 length: 16 residues. CDR3 loop: CASSLGPVKRGETQYF. CDR3 nucleotide sequence: TGCGCCAGCAGCTTGGGACCGGTCAAAAGGGGGGAGACCCAGTACTTC.

The genes are TRBV7-8 and TRBJ1-1, with D possibly being TRBD1 (5 bases). Trimming removed 4 bases from V and 1 base from J, with 13 bases in between. The length of the CDR3 is 15 residues. Looked up from germline, CDR1 is SGHVS and CDR2 is FQNEAQ. In DNA, the CDR3 is TGTGCCAGCAGCTACCGCCCCAGGGCGAACACTGAAGCTTTCTTT. This codes for CASSYRPRANTEAFF.

This rearrangement joins TRBV5-1 to TRBJ1-1; D is ambiguous. Germline CDR1 is SGHRS and CDR2 is YFSETQ. Trimming stripped 3 bases from V and 0 bases from J, with 18 bases between. The length of the CDR3 is 17 residues. CDR3 sequence reads: CASSWGPTEGLNTEAFF. For the CDR3, the DNA is TGCGCCAGCAGCTGGGGTCCCACGGAAGGGTTGAACACTGAAGCTTTCTTT.

This clonotype was observed a handful of times. The chain couples TRBV20-1 to TRBJ2-1; the D gene is possibly TRBD1 (6 bases). Looked up from germline, CDR1 is DFQATT and CDR2 is SNEGSKA (reference sequence). This CDR3 is 14 amino acids long. V was clipped by 2 bases and J by 4 bases, with 12 bases between them. The CDR3 here is CSARTFRGYNEQFF. As DNA, the CDR3 is TGCAGTGCTAGAACTTTTAGGGGGTACAATGAGCAGTTCTTC.

This clonotype showed up just a few times. The DNA of the CDR3 is TGTGCCAGCAGGCATGTGGGCAGGGTAGGAACTGGGGCCAACGTCCTGACTTTC. Its translation is CASRHVGRVGTGANVLTF. The chain has TRBV11-1 and TRBJ2-6; TRBD1 might be the D (5 bases). Between the trimmed V and J ends, which lost 6 bases and 2 bases, there was a span of 20 bases. This CDR3 spans 18 amino acids. Germline V lookup: CDR1 SGHAT, CDR2 FQDESV (reference sequence).

A few counts support this clonotype. The chain employs TRBV4-2 and TRBJ1-1; unclear D gene. Germline CDR1 reads LGHNA; CDR2 reads YNFKEQ. The CDR3 consists of 14 residues. V dropped 4 bases and J dropped 1 base, with 10 bases sitting between them. The chain's CDR3 is CASSRRGPNTEAFF. In DNA form, the CDR3 reads TGTGCCAGCAGCCGGAGAGGACCGAACACTGAAGCTTTCTTT.

This chain uses TRBV10-3 with TRBJ2-6; D is undetermined. The germline gives CDR1 ENHRY, CDR2 SYGVKD. Deletions cut 11 bases from V and 3 bases from J, with 14 bases between. This CDR3 contains 14 residues. The DNA of the CDR3 is TGTGCCGCCCTTCACTCCGATGGGGCCAACGTCCTGACTTTC. It translates to CAALHSDGANVLTF.

The chain has TRBV5-5 and TRBJ2-7, with 10 nucleotides matching TRBD2. Germline-derived CDR1 and CDR2 are SGHKS and YYEKEE (reference sequence). Losses at the gene ends were 4 bases for V and 2 bases for J; bases not matched to a gene: 9. This CDR3 region has 16 residues. CDR3: CASSLTSSGSAYEQYF. The CDR3 DNA reads as TGTGCCAGCAGCCTGACCTCTAGCGGGAGTGCCTACGAGCAGTACTTC.

This clonotype was seen only a few times. This chain joins TRBV5-1 and TRBJ1-4; D ambiguous. CDR1 and CDR2 from the germline V gene are SGHRS and YFSETQ. V dropped 0 bases and J dropped 0 bases, with 9 bases sitting between them. The CDR3 runs to 16 residues. The CDR3 DNA reads TGCGCCAGCAGCTTGGCCGACGGCGCAACTAATGAAAAACTGTTTTTT. Translation gives CASSLADGATNEKLFF.